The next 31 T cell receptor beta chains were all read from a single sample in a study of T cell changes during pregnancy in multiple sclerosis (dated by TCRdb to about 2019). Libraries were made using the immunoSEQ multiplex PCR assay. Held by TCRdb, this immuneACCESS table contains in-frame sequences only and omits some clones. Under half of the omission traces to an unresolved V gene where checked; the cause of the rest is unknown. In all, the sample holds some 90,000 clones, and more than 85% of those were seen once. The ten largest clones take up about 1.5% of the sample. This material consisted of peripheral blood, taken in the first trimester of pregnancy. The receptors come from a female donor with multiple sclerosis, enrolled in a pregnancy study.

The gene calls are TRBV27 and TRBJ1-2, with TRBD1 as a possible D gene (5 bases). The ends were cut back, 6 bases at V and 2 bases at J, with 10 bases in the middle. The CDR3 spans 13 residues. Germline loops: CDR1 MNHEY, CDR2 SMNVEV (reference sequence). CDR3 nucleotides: TGTGCCAGCAGCGAAGCAGGGAACTATGGCTACACCTTC. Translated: CASSEAGNYGYTF.

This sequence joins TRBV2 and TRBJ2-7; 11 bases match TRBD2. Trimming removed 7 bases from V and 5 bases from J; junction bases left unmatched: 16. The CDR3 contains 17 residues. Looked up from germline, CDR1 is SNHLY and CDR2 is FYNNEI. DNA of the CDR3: TGTGCCAGCACCCTAATCGAGCGACTAGCGGGATATGACGAGCAGTACTTC. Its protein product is CASTLIERLAGYDEQYF.

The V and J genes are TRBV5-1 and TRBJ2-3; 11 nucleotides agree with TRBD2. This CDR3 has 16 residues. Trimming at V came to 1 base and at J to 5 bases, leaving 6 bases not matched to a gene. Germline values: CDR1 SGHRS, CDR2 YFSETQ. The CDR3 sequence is CASSLSLAGAGDTQYF. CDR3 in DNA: TGCGCCAGCAGCTTGTCACTAGCGGGAGCTGGAGATACGCAGTATTTT.

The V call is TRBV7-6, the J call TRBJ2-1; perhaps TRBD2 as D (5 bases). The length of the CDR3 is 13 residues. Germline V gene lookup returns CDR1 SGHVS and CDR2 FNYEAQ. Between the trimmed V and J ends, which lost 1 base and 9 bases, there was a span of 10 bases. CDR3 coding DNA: TGTGCCAGCAGCTTAGTGGGAGATGGTGAGCAGTTCTTC. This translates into CASSLVGDGEQFF.

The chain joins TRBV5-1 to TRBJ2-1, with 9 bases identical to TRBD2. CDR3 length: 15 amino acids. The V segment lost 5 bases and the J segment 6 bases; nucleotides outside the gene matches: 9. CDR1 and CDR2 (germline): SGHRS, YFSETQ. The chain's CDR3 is CASSYIAGAGNEQFF. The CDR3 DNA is TGCGCCAGCAGTTATATAGCGGGAGCTGGCAATGAGCAGTTCTTC.

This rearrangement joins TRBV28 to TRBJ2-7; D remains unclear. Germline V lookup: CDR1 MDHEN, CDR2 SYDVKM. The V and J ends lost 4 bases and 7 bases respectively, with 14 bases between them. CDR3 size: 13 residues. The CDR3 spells CASSSPESLEQYF. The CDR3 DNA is TGTGCCAGCAGTTCCCCCGAGAGCCTAGAGCAGTACTTC. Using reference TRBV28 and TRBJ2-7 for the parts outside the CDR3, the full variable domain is DVKVTQSSRYLVKRTGEKVFLECVQDMDHENMFWYRQDPGLGLRLIYFSYDVKMKEKGDIPEGYSVSREKKERFSLILESASTNQTSMYLCASSSPESLEQYFGPGTRLTVT.

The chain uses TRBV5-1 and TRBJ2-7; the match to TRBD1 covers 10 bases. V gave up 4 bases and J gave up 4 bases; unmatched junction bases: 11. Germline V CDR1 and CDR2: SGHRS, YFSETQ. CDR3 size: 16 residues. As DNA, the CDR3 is TGCGCCAGCAGCCCTCGGACAGGGGGAATCTCTTACGAGCAGTACTTC. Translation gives CASSPRTGGISYEQYF.

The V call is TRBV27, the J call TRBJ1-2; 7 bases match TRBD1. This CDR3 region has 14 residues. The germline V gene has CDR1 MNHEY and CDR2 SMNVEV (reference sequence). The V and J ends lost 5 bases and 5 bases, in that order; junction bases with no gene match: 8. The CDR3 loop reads CASSRGTALYGYTF. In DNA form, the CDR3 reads TGTGCCAGCAGTCGCGGGACAGCCCTTTATGGCTACACCTTC.

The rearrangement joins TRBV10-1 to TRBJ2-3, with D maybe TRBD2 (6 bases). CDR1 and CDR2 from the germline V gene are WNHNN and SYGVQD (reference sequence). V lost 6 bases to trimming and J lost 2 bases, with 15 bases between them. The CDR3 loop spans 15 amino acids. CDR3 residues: CASRPSGHTTDTQYF. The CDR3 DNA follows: TGCGCCAGCAGACCCAGCGGGCATACCACAGATACGCAGTATTTT.

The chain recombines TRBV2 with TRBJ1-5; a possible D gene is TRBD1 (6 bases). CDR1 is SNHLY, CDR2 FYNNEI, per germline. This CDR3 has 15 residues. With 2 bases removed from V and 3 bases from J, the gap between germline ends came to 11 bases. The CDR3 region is CASSENSGVNQPQHF. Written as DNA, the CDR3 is TGTGCCAGCAGTGAAAATTCAGGGGTCAATCAGCCCCAGCATTTT.

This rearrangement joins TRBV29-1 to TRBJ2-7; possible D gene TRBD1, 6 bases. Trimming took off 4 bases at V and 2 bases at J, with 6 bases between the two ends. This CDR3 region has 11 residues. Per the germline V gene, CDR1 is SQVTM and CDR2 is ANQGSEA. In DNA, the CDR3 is TGCAGCGTTGGGACAGCCTACGAGCAGTACTTC. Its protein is CSVGTAYEQYF.

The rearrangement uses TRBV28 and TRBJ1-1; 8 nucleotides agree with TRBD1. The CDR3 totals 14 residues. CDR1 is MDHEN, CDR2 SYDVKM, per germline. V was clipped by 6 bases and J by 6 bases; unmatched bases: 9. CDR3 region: CASRLGQVLSEAFF. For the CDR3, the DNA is TGTGCCAGCAGACTGGGACAGGTCTTATCTGAAGCTTTCTTT. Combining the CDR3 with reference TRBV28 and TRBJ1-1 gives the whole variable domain DVKVTQSSRYLVKRTGEKVFLECVQDMDHENMFWYRQDPGLGLRLIYFSYDVKMKEKGDIPEGYSVSREKKERFSLILESASTNQTSMYLCASRLGQVLSEAFFGQGTRLTVV.

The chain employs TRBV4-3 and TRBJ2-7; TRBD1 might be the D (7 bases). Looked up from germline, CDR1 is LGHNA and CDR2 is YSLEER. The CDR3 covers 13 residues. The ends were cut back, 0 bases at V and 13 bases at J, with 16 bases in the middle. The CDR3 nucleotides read TGCGCCAGCAGCCAAGATAAACAGGGGACTCTTTACTTC. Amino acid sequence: CASSQDKQGTLYF.

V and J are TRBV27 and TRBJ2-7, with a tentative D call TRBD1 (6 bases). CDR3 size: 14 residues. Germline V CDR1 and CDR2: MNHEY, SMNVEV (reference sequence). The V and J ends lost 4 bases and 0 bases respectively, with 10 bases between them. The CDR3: CASSSGQYSYEQYF. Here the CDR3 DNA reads TGTGCCAGCAGTTCAGGACAGTACTCCTACGAGCAGTACTTC.

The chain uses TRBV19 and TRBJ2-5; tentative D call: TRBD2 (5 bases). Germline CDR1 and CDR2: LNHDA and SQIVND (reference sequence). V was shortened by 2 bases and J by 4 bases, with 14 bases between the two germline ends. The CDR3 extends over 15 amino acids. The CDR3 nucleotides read TGTGCCAGTAGTATAATCGGGGTATCGTCAGAGACCCAGTACTTC. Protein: CASSIIGVSSETQYF.

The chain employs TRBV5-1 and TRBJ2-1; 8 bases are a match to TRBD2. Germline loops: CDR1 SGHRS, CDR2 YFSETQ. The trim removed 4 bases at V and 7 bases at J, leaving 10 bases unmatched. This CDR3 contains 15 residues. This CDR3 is CASSPPGGDYNEQFF. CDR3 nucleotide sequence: TGCGCCAGCAGCCCCCCGGGGGGGGACTATAATGAGCAGTTCTTC.

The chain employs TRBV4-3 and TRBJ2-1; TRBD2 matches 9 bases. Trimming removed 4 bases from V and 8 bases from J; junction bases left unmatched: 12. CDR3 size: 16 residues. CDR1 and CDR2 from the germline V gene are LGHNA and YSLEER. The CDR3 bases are TGCGCCAGCAGCCCATCCCTAGCGGGACGGGGCCATGAGCAGTTCTTC. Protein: CASSPSLAGRGHEQFF.

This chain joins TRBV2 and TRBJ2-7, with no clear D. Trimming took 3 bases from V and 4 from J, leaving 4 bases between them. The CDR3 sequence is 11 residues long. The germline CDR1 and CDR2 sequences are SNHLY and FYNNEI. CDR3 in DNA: TGTGCCAGCAGTGACCAGTACGAGCAGTACTTC. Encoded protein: CASSDQYEQYF. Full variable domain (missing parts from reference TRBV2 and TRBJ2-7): EPEVTQTPSHQVTQMGQEVILRCVPISNHLYFYWYRQILGQKVEFLVSFYNNEISEKSEIFDDQFSVERPDGSNFTLKIRSTKLEDSAMYFCASSDQYEQYFGPGTRLTVT.

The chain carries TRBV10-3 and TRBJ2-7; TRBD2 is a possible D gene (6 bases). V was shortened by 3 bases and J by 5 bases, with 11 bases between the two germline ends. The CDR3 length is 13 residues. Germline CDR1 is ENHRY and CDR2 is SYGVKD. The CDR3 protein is CAISEGTLNEQYF. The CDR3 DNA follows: TGTGCCATCAGTGAAGGGACTCTAAACGAGCAGTACTTC.

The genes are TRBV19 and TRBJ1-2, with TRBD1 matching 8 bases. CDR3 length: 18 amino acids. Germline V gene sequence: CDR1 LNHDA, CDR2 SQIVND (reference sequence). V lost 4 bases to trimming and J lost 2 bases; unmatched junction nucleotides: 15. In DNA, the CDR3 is TGTGCCAGTAGTACCGCGGGCAGGGGGCACCAAGTGAACTATGGCTACACCTTC. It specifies CASSTAGRGHQVNYGYTF.

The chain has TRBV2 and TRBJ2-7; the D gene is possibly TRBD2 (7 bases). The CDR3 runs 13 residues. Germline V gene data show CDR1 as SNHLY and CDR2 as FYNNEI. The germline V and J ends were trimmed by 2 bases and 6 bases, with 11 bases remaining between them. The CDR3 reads CASSELGGREQYF. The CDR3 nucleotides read TGTGCCAGCAGTGAATTGGGGGGGCGCGAGCAGTACTTC.

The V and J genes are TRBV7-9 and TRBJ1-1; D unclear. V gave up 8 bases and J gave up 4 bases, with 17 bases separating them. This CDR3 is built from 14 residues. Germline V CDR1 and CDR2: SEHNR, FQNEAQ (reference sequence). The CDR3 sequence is CASAARVDGTEAFF. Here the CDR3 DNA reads TGTGCCAGCGCCGCGAGGGTCGACGGCACTGAAGCTTTCTTT.

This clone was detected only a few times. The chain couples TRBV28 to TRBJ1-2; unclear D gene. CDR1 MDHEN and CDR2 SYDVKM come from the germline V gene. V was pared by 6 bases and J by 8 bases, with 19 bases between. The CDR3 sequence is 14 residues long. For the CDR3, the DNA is TGTGCCAGCAGCCGACCCGGAACGGTCGGGGGCTACACCTTC. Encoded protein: CASSRPGTVGGYTF.

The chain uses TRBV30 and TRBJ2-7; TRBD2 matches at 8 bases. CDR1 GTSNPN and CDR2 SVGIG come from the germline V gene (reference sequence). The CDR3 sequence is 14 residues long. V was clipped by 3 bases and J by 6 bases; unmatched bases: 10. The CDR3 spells CAWRKVAGHTEQYF. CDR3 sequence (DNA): TGTGCCTGGAGGAAGGTAGCGGGACACACCGAGCAGTACTTC. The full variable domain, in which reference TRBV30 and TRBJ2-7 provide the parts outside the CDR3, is SQTIHQWPATLVQPVGSPLSLECTVEGTSNPNLYWYRQAAGRGLQLLFYSVGIGQISSEVPQNLSASRPQDRQFILSSKKLLLSDSGFYLCAWRKVAGHTEQYFGPGTRLTVT.

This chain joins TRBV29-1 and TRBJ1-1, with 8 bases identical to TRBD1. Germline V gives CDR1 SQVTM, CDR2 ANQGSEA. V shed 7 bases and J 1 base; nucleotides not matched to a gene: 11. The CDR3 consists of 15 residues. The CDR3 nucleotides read TGCAGCGCACCCACCGGGACAGGCTGGAACACTGAAGCTTTCTTT. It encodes CSAPTGTGWNTEAFF. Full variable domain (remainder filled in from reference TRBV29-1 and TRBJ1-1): SAVISQKPSRDICQRGTSLTIQCQVDSQVTMMFWYRQQPGQSLTLIATANQGSEATYESGFVIDKFPISRPNLTFSTLTVSNMSPEDSSIYLCSAPTGTGWNTEAFFGQGTRLTVV.

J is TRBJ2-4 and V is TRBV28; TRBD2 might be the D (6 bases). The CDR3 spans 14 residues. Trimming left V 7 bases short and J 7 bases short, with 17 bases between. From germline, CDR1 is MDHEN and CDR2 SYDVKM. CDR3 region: CASKLVGGWNIQYF. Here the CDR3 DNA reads TGTGCCAGCAAACTAGTGGGGGGATGGAACATTCAGTACTTC.

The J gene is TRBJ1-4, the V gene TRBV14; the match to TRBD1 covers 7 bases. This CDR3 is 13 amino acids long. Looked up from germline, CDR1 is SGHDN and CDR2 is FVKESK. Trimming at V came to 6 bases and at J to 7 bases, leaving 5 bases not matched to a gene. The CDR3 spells CASRGQFFEKLFF. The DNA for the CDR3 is TGTGCCAGCAGGGGACAGTTCTTTGAAAAACTGTTTTTT.

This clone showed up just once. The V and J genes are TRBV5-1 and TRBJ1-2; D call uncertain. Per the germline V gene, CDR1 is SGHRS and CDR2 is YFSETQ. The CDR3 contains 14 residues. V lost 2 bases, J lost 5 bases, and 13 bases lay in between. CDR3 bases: TGCGCCAGCAGCTTCATCCGGGAGGGTTATGGCTACACCTTC. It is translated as CASSFIREGYGYTF. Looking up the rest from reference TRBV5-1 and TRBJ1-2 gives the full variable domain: KAGVTQTPRYLIKTRGQQVTLSCSPISGHRSVSWYQQTPGQGLQFLFEYFSETQRNKGNFPGRFSGRQFSNSRSEMNVSTLELGDSALYLCASSFIREGYGYTFGSGTRLTVV.

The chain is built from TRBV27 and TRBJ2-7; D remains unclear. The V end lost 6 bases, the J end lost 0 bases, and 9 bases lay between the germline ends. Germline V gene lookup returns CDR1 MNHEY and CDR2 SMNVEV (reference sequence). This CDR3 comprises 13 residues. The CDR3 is CASREVGSYEQYF. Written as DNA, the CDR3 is TGTGCCAGCAGAGAGGTCGGCTCCTACGAGCAGTACTTC.

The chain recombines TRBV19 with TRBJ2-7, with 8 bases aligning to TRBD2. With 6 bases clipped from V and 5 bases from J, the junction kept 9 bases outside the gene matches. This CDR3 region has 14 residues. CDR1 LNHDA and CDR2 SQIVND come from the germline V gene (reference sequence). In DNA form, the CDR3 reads TGTGCCAGTAGACAAGCGGGAGAGGTCGACGAGCAGTACTTC. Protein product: CASRQAGEVDEQYF. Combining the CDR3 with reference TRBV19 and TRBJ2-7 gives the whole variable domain DGGITQSPKYLFRKEGQNVTLSCEQNLNHDAMYWYRQDPGQGLRLIYYSQIVNDFQKGDIAEGYSVSREKKESFPLTVTSAQKNPTAFYLCASRQAGEVDEQYFGPGTRLTVT.

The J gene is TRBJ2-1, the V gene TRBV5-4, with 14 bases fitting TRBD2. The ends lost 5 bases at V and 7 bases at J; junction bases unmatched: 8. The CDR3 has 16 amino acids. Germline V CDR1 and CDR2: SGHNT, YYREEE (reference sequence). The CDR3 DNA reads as TGTGCCAGCAGGGTGACTAGCGGGAGGGTGGGTAATGAGCAGTTCTTC. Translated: CASRVTSGRVGNEQFF.